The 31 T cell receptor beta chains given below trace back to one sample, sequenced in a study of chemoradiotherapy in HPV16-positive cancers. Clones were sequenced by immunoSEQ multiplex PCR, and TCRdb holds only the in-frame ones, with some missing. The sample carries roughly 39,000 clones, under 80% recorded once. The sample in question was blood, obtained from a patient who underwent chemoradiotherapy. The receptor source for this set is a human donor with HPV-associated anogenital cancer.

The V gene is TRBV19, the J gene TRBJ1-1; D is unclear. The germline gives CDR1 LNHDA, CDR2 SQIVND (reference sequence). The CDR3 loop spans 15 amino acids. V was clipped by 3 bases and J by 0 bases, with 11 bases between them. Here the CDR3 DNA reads TGTGCCAGTAGTATTATAAACAGAGTGAACACTGAAGCTTTCTTT. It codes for CASSIINRVNTEAFF. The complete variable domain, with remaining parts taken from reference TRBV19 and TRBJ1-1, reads DGGITQSPKYLFRKEGQNVTLSCEQNLNHDAMYWYRQDPGQGLRLIYYSQIVNDFQKGDIAEGYSVSREKKESFPLTVTSAQKNPTAFYLCASSIINRVNTEAFFGQGTRLTVV.

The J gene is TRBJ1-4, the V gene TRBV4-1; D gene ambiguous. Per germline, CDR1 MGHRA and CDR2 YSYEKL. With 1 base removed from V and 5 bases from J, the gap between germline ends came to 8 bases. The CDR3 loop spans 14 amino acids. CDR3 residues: CASSQAGGNEKLFF. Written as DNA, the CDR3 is TGCGCCAGCAGCCAAGCGGGTGGAAATGAAAAACTGTTTTTT.

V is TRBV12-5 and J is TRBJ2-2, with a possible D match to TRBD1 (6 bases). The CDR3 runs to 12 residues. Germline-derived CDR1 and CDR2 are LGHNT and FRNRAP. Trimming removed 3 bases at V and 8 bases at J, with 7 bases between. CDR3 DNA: TGTGCTAGTGGTTTAGGGACAGGGGAGCTGTTTTTT. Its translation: CASGLGTGELFF.

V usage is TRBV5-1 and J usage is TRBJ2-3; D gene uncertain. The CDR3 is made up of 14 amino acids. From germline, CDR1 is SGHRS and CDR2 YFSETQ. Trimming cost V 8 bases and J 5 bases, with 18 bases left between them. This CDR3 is CASSTFSRVDTQYF. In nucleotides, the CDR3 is TGCGCCAGTTCGACTTTTTCTCGTGTAGATACGCAGTATTTT.

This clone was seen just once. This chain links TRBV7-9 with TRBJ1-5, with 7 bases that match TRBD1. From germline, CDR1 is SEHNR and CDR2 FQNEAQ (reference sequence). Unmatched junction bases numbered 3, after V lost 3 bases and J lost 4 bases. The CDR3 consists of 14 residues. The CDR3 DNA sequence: TGTGCCAGCAGCTTCGACAGGGTAAATCAGCCCCAGCATTTT. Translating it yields CASSFDRVNQPQHF.

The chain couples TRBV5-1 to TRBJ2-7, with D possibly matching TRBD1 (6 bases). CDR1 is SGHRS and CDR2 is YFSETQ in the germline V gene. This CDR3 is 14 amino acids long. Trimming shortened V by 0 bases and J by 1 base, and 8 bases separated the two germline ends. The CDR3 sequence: CASSLVTGSYEQYF. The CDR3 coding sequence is TGCGCCAGCAGCTTGGTGACAGGATCCTACGAGCAGTACTTC. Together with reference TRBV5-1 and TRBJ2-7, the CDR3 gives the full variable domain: KAGVTQTPRYLIKTRGQQVTLSCSPISGHRSVSWYQQTPGQGLQFLFEYFSETQRNKGNFPGRFSGRQFSNSRSEMNVSTLELGDSALYLCASSLVTGSYEQYFGPGTRLTVT.

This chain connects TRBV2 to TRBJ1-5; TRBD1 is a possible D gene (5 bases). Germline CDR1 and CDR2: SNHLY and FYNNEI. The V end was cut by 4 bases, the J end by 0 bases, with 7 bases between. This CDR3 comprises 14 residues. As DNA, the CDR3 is TGTGCCAGCAGTGGACAGCTTAGCAATCAGCCCCAGCATTTT. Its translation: CASSGQLSNQPQHF.

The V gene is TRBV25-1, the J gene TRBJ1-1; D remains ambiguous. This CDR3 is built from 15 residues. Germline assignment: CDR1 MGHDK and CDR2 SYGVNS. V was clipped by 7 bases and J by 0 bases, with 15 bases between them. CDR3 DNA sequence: TGTGCCAGCAAATCCCCCGGGGATGTGAACACTGAAGCTTTCTTT. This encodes CASKSPGDVNTEAFF.

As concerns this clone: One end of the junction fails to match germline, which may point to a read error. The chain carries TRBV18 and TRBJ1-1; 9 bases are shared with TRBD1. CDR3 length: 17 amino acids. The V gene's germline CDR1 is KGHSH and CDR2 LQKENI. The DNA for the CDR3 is TGTGCCAGCTCCCCACAACGCCCGGGACAGGGGAACACTGAAGCTTTCTTT. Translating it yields CASSPQRPGQGNTEAFF.

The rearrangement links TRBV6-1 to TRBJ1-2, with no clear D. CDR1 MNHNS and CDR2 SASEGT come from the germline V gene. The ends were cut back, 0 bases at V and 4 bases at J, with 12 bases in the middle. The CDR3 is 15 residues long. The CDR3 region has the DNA TGTGCCAGCAGTGAAGCGACGGTTCAGAGCTATGGCTACACCTTC. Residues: CASSEATVQSYGYTF.

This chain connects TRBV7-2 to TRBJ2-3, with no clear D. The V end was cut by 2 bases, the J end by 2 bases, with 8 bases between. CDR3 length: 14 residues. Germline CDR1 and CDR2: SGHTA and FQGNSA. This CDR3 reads CASSLSLFTDTQYF. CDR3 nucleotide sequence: TGTGCCAGCAGCTTATCGCTTTTCACAGATACGCAGTATTTT.

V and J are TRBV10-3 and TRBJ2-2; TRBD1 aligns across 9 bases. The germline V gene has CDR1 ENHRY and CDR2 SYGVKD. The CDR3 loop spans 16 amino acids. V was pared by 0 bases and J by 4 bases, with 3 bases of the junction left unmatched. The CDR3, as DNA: TGTGCCATCAGTGAGTCAAGGACAGGGGTCACCGGGGAGCTGTTTTTT. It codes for CAISESRTGVTGELFF.

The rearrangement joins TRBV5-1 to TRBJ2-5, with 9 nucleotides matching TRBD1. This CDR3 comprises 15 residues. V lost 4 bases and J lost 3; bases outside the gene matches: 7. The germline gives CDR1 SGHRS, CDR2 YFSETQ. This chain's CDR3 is CASSPGTGTEETQYF. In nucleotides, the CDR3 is TGCGCCAGCAGCCCAGGGACAGGGACTGAAGAGACCCAGTACTTC.

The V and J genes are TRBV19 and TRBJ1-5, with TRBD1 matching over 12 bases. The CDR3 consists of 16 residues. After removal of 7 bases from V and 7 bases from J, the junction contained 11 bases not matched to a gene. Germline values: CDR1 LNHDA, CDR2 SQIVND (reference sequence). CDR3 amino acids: CASTGGGQGAWQPQHF. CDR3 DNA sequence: TGTGCCAGTACAGGGGGGGGACAGGGGGCCTGGCAGCCCCAGCATTTT.

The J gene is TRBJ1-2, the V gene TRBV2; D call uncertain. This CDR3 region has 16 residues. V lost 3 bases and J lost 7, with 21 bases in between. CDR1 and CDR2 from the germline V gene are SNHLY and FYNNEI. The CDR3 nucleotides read TGTGCCAGCAGTGATACAGTTTCCGCCCCGAGCTCTGGCTACACCTTC. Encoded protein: CASSDTVSAPSSGYTF.

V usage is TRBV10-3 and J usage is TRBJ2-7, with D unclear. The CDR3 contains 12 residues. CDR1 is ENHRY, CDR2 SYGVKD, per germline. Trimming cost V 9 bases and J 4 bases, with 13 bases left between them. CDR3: CAMSSGPYEQYF. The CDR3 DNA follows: TGTGCCATGAGCTCCGGCCCATACGAGCAGTACTTC.

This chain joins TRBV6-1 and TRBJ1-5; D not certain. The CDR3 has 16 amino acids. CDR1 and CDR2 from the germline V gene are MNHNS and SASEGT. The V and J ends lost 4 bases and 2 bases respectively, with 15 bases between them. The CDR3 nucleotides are TGTGCCAGCAGTGTCTCCCCCATTAAGGGCAATCAGCCCCAGCATTTT. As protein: CASSVSPIKGNQPQHF.

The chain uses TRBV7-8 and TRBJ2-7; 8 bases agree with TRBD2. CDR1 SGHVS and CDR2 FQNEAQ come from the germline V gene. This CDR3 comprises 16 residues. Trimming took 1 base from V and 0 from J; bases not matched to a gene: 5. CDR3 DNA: TGTGCCAGCAGCTTAGGAGTAGCGGGGACCTCCTACGAGCAGTACTTC. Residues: CASSLGVAGTSYEQYF.

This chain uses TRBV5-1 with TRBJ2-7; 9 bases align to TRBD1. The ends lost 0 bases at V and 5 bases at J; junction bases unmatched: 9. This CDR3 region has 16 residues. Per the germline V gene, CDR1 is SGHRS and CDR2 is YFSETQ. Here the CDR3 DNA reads TGCGCCAGCAGCTTGGGGCCGGGACAGGGTCAAAACGAGCAGTACTTC. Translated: CASSLGPGQGQNEQYF.

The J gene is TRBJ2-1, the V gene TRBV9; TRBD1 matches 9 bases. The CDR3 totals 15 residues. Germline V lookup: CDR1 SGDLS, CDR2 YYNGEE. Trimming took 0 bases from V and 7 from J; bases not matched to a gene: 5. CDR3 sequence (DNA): TGTGCCAGCAGCGTAGCCGGGACAGGGAGGAATGAGCAGTTCTTC. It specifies CASSVAGTGRNEQFF.

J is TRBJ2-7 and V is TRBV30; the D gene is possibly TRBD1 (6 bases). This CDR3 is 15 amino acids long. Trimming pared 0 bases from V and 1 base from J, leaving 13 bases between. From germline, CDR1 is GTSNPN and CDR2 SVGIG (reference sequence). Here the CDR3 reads CAWSVYGGPSYEQYF. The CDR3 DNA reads TGTGCCTGGAGTGTATATGGGGGCCCATCCTACGAGCAGTACTTC.

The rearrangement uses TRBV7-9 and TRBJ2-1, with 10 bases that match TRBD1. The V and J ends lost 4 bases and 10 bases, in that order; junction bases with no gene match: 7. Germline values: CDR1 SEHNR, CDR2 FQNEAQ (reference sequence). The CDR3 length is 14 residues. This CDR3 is CASSSRTGGVEQFF. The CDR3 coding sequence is TGTGCCAGCAGCTCACGGACAGGGGGAGTGGAGCAGTTCTTC.

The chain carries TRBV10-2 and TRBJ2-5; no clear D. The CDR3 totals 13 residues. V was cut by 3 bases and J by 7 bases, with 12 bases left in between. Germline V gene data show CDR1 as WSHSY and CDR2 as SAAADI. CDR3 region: CASSEMGLGTQYF. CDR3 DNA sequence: TGCGCCAGCAGTGAAATGGGTTTGGGGACCCAGTACTTC.

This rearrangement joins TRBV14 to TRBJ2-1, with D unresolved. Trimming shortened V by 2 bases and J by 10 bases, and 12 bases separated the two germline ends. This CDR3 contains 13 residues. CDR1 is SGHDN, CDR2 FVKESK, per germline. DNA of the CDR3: TGTGCCAGCAGCCAAATTCGAGGATACGAGCAGTTCTTC. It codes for CASSQIRGYEQFF.

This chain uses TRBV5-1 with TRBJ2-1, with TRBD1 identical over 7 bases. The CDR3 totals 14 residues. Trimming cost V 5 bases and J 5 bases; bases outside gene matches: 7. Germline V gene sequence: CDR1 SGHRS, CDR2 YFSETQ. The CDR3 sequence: CASSQQGVNNEQFF. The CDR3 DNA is TGCGCCAGCAGTCAGCAGGGGGTGAACAATGAGCAGTTCTTC.

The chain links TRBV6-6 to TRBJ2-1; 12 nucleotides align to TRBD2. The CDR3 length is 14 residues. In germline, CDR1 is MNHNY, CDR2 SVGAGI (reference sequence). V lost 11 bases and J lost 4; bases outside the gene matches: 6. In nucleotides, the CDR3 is TGTGCCGGCCGGACTAGCGGGGAATACAATGAGCAGTTCTTC. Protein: CAGRTSGEYNEQFF.

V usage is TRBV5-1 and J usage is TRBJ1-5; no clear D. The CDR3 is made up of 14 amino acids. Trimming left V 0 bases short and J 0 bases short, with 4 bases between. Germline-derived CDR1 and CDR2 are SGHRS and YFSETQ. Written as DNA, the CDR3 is TGCGCCAGCAGCTTGGGATATAGCAATCAGCCCCAGCATTTT. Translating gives CASSLGYSNQPQHF.

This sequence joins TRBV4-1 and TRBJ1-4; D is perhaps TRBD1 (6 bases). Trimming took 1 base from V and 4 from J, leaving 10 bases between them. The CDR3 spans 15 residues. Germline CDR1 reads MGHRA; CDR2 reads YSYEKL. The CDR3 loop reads CASSQAGQINEKLFF. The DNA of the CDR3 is TGCGCCAGCAGCCAAGCTGGACAGATTAATGAAAAACTGTTTTTT.

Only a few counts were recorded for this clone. This CDR3 reads CASSPLALTGDTEAFF. CDR3 nucleotides: TGTGCCAGCTCACCGCTAGCGTTAACAGGGGACACTGAAGCTTTCTTT. The rearrangement links TRBV18 to TRBJ1-1; 7 nucleotides match TRBD1. This CDR3 is built from 16 residues. Looked up from germline, CDR1 is KGHSH and CDR2 is LQKENI. V trimming: 3 bases; J trimming: 3 bases; junction bases outside the gene matches: 10.

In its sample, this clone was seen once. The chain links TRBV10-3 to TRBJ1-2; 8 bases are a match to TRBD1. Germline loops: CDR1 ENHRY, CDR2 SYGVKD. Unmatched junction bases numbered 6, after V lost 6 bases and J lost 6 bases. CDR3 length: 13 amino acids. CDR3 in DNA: TGTGCCATCAGATTGACAGGGGCGGATGGCTACACCTTC. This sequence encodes CAIRLTGADGYTF.

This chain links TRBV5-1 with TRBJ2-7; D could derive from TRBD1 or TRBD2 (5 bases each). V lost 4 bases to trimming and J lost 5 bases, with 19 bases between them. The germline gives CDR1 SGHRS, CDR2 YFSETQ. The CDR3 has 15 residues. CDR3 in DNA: TGCGCCAGCAGCGTTTCCGGGACGGGCTTGGACGAGCAGTACTTC. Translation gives CASSVSGTGLDEQYF.